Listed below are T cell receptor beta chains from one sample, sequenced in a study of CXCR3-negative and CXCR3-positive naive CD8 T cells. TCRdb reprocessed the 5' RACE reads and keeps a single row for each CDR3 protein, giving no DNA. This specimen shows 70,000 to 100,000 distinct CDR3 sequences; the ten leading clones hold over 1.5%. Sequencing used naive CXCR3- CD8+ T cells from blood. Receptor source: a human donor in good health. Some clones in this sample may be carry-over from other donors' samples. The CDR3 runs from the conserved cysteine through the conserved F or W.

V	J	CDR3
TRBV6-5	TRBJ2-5	CASSYLPSGWADGQETQYF
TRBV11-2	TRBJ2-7	CASTIRGETYEQYF
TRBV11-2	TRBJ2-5	CASSLDRERGPYQETQYF
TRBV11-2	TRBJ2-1	CASSLAPRSAYNEQFF
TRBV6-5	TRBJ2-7	CARSYAGTGVIYEQYF
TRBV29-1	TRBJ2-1	CSVALHARGANNEQFF
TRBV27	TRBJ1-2	CASSWRGNYGYTF
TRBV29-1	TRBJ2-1	CSVDRVGEQFF
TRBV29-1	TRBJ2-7	CSVQLGDSYEQYF
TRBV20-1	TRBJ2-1	CSATGGPGFNEQFF
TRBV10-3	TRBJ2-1	CAISESVDRAEQFF
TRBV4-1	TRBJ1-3	CASSQGQSSGNTIYF
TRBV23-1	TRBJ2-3	CASSFATGAPDTQYF
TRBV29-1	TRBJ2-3	CSVDDTLTDTQYF
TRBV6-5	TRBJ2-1	CASSYSLGGSYNEQFF
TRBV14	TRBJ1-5	CASSAGASQPQHF
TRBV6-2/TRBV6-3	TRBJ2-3	CASSYRGDTQYF
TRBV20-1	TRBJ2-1	CSARDPIIEQFF
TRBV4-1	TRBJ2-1	CASSQLGTSGGYNEQFF
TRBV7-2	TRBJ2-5	CASSLALAGRETQYF
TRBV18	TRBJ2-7	CASSVLREYEQYF
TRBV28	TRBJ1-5	CASSLTVISNQPQHF
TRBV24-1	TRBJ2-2	CATSDSRTGGTGELFF
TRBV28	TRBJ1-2	CASTARIDRDPLNGYTF
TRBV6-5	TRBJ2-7	CASSYSSHPSYEQYF
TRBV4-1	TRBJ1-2	CASSQERSLVDYGYTF
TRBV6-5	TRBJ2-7	CASSYEAGTYEQYF
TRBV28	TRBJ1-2	CASRTGDYGYTF
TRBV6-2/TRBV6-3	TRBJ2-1	CATQTSGGAPDEQFF
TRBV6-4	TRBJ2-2	CASSEDSGGHAGELFF
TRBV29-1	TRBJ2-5	CSVEGEVDSKYQETQYF
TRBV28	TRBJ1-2	CASSLRWDRTFYGYTF